These 4 T cell receptor beta chains were sequenced from one sample in a study of cytotoxic CD8 clonotypes in ibrutinib-treated CLL. This table comes from immunoSEQ multiplex PCR, and its TCRdb copy is limited to in-frame clones, with some not included. The data contain 150,000 or so clones, about 80% of them singletons. Sequenced material: PBMCs, taken after 24 months of ibrutinib treatment. Source of these receptors: a human donor with chronic lymphocytic leukemia.

This sequence joins TRBV7-9 and TRBJ2-3, with a tentative D call TRBD2 (5 bases). Germline V gene sequence: CDR1 SEHNR, CDR2 FQNEAQ (reference sequence). The CDR3 spans 14 residues. The germline V and J ends were trimmed by 6 bases and 2 bases, with 12 bases remaining between them. The CDR3 coding sequence is TGTGCCAGCAGGGAGACGGAGGTCACAGATACGCAGTATTTT. Translated: CASRETEVTDTQYF. Drawing the rest from reference TRBV7-9 and TRBJ2-3, the complete variable domain is DTGVSQNPRHKITKRGQNVTFRCDPISEHNRLYWYRQTLGQGPEFLTYFQNEAQLEKSRLLSDRFSAERPKGSFSTLEIQRTEQGDSAMYLCASRETEVTDTQYFGPGTRLTVL.

This clone was seen many times. The chain couples TRBV7-2 to TRBJ2-5; 7 bases are a match to TRBD2. With V trimmed by 5 bases and J by 4 bases, 10 bases remained unmatched. The CDR3 is 15 residues long. Germline V gene lookup returns CDR1 SGHTA and CDR2 FQGNSA. CDR3 sequence reads: CASSPLGREIETQYF. The CDR3 coding sequence is TGTGCCAGCAGCCCCCTCGGGCGGGAGATAGAGACCCAGTACTTC.

The J gene is TRBJ1-2, the V gene TRBV28, with 8 bases aligning to TRBD1. V was clipped by 4 bases and J by 6 bases; unmatched bases: 10. Germline CDR1 MDHEN, CDR2 SYDVKM. The CDR3 spans 15 residues. CDR3 in amino acids: CASSSTGGSSDGYTF. CDR3 coding DNA: TGTGCCAGCAGTTCCACAGGGGGATCGAGTGATGGCTACACCTTC.

The chain uses TRBV28 and TRBJ2-1, with D maybe TRBD1 (6 bases). Germline V gene lookup returns CDR1 MDHEN and CDR2 SYDVKM. The CDR3 runs 16 residues. V was shortened by 4 bases and J by 0 bases, with 13 bases between the two germline ends. In DNA form, the CDR3 reads TGTGCCAGCAGTTGGCAGGGGCAGCCCTCCTACAATGAGCAGTTCTTC. As protein: CASSWQGQPSYNEQFF.